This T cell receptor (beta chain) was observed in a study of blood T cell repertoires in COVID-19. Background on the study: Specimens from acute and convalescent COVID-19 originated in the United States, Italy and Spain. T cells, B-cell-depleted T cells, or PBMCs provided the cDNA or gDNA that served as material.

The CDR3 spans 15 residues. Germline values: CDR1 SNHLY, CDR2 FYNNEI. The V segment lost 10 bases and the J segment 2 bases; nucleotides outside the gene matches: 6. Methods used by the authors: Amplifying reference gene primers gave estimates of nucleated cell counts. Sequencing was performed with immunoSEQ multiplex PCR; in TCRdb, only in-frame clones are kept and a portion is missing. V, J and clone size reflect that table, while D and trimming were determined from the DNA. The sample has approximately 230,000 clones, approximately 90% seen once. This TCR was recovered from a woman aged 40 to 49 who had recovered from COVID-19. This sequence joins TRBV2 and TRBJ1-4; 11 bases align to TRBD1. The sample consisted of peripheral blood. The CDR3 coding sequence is TGTGCCACTCCCGGGACAGGGGGTACTAATGAAAAACTGTTTTTT. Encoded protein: CATPGTGGTNEKLFF.